These 31 T cell receptor beta chains were all obtained from the same sample, sequenced in a study of blood T cells in healthy people across ages (dated by TCRdb to the mid-2010s). Libraries were made using 5' RACE. Sequencing used an Illumina HiSeq 2500. A second PCR of about 7 to 12 cycles was run with a J-beta primer mix and a sample-barcoded 5' primer. The public sequencing data were trimmed at Q25 with fastp and processed into clonotypes with MiXCR by TCRdb, which kept only in-frame beta chains. Duplicate CDR3 protein sequences are folded into a single record with the most common DNA and genes. The sample includes 600,000 or so distinct CDR3 sequences, with 25% to 35% observed a single time. The ten largest clones add up to 15% to 17% of the sample. The specimen sequenced was blood. The receptors were gathered from an elderly woman in good health.

This clonotype was seen a few times. The gene calls are TRBV20-1 and TRBJ1-3; 8 nucleotides line up with TRBD1. Per germline, CDR1 DFQATT and CDR2 SNEGSKA (reference sequence). With V trimmed by 3 bases and J by 4 bases, 14 bases remained unmatched. The CDR3 runs 17 residues. CDR3 sequence: CSASSSQDRVIGNTIYF. DNA of the CDR3: TGCAGTGCTAGCTCGAGTCAGGACAGGGTAATCGGAAACACCATATATTTT.

This clonotype was recorded a few times. V and J are TRBV11-1 and TRBJ2-1; 9 nucleotides agree with TRBD2. V gave up 6 bases and J gave up 0 bases; unmatched junction bases: 6. CDR3 length: 16 amino acids. CDR1 is SGHAT and CDR2 is FQDESV in the germline V gene (reference sequence). The DNA for the CDR3 is TGTGCCAGCAGTTCAACAGCGGGAGGCTCCTACAATGAGCAGTTCTTC. This gives the protein CASSSTAGGSYNEQFF.

CDR3 region: CASSWGASDRGEQFF. DNA of the CDR3: TGCGCCAGCAGCTGGGGGGCTAGCGATAGAGGTGAGCAGTTCTTC. V usage is TRBV5-1 and J usage is TRBJ2-1, with D perhaps TRBD1 or TRBD2 (6 bases each). Germline V lookup: CDR1 SGHRS, CDR2 YFSETQ. The CDR3 is 15 residues long. With 3 bases removed from V and 9 bases from J, the gap between germline ends came to 19 bases.

The chain carries TRBV5-1 and TRBJ2-3; D gene unclear. The CDR3 runs to 14 residues. The V end was cut by 4 bases, the J end by 4 bases, with 13 bases between. Germline CDR1 and CDR2: SGHRS and YFSETQ. The CDR3 nucleotides read TGCGCCAGCAGCAACCAGGCGTCATCAGATACGCAGTATTTT. Its translation is CASSNQASSDTQYF. Using reference TRBV5-1 and TRBJ2-3 for the parts outside the CDR3, the full variable domain is KAGVTQTPRYLIKTRGQQVTLSCSPISGHRSVSWYQQTPGQGLQFLFEYFSETQRNKGNFPGRFSGRQFSNSRSEMNVSTLELGDSALYLCASSNQASSDTQYFGPGTRLTVL.

The chain carries TRBV12-3 or TRBV12-4 and TRBJ1-2; tentative D call: TRBD1 (6 bases). The CDR3 extends over 12 amino acids. Trimming removed 10 bases at V and 5 bases at J, with 14 bases between. CDR3: CATQGTGYGYTF. The DNA of the CDR3 is TGTGCCACACAGGGTACGGGGTATGGCTACACCTTC.

The V and J genes are TRBV20-1 and TRBJ2-3; TRBD2 matches at 7 bases. Germline CDR1 and CDR2: DFQATT and SNEGSKA (reference sequence). Trimming cost V 3 bases and J 3 bases; bases outside gene matches: 6. This CDR3 has 14 residues. The CDR3 sequence: CSARGGGWTDTQYF. DNA for the CDR3: TGCAGTGCTAGGGGGGGGGGTTGGACAGATACGCAGTATTTT.

The sample holds a few counts of this clonotype. The chain employs TRBV6-2 or TRBV6-3 and TRBJ2-5, with 11 bases that match TRBD2. This CDR3 region has 17 residues. Looked up from germline, CDR1 is MNHEY and CDR2 is SVGEGT. Trimming removed 2 bases from V and 2 bases from J; junction bases left unmatched: 7. The CDR3, as DNA: TGTGCCAGCAGTTACGTTGTAGCGGGGGGGTTTCAAGAGACCCAGTACTTC. It encodes CASSYVVAGGFQETQYF.

This clonotype appeared many times. The gene calls are TRBV12-3 or TRBV12-4 and TRBJ2-7, with 7 bases matching TRBD2. This CDR3 has 15 residues. Trimming at V came to 3 bases and at J to 4 bases, leaving 9 bases not matched to a gene. CDR3 DNA: TGTGCCAGCAGTTTCAGAGCGGGGCCTTCGTACGAGCAGTACTTC. This sequence encodes CASSFRAGPSYEQYF.

Concerning this clonotype: This may stem from a read error, because a much larger clone lies one nucleotide away. V usage is TRBV7-2 and J usage is TRBJ1-6; TRBD1 agrees at 8 bases. The CDR3 contains 16 residues. Germline-derived CDR1 and CDR2 are SGHTA and FQGNSA. V gave up 5 bases and J gave up 9 bases; unmatched junction bases: 12. This CDR3 reads CASSMDLDRGGSPLHF. CDR3 DNA: TGTGCCAGCAGCATGGATCTCGACAGGGGCGGTTCACCCCTCCACTTT. The full variable domain, its missing parts supplied by reference TRBV7-2 and TRBJ1-6, is GAGVSQSPSNKVTEKGKDVELRCDPISGHTALYWYRQSLGQGLEFLIYFQGNSAPDKSGLPSDRFSAERTGGSVSTLTIQRTQQEDSAVYLCASSMDLDRGGSPLHFGNGTRLTVT.

The chain uses TRBV20-1 and TRBJ1-6, with a tentative D call TRBD1 (6 bases). The V gene lost 3 bases and the J gene lost 11 bases, with 20 bases spanning the gap. Germline-derived CDR1 and CDR2 are DFQATT and SNEGSKA (reference sequence). This CDR3 contains 15 residues. The CDR3 protein is CSASPPRGGSAPLHF. The CDR3 DNA reads as TGCAGTGCTAGCCCACCCCGGGGGGGCAGTGCACCCCTCCACTTT.

Details on this clonotype: This may be a read error: a much more frequent sequence differs by one nucleotide. V gene TRBV6-1 combines with J gene TRBJ2-5; 8 bases are a match to TRBD2. The J call is doubtful: the DNA matches TRBJ2-1 better. Germline V lookup: CDR1 MNHNS, CDR2 SASEGT. CDR3 length: 18 residues. The CDR3 here is CASSESDGGASPGETQFF. The DNA for the CDR3 is TGTGCCAGCAGTGAAAGTGACGGGGGGGCCTCCCCGGGAGAGACCCAGTTCTTC.

This clonotype was observed at least ten times. V usage is TRBV12-3 or TRBV12-4 and J usage is TRBJ2-3; maybe TRBD2 (7 bases). There are 16 residues in the CDR3. The V end was cut by 6 bases, the J end by 1 base, with 17 bases between. CDR3 loop: CASSPRRGARTDTQYF. CDR3 coding DNA: TGTGCCAGCAGCCCCCGCCGGGGGGCGCGCACAGATACGCAGTATTTT.

This clonotype has a handful of counts. A much bigger clone sits one base away, suggesting this may be a read error. V is TRBV29-1 and J is TRBJ2-5; the D call may be TRBD1 or TRBD2 (5 bases each). Germline CDR1 and CDR2: SQVTM and ANQGSEA. The CDR3 sequence is 12 residues long. The ends were cut back, 7 bases at V and 4 bases at J, with 13 bases in the middle. For the CDR3, the DNA is TGCAGCGGTGGAGGCAGGGCAGAGACCCAGTACTTC. The encoded protein is CSGGGRAETQYF.

In the case of this clonotype: The junction and the germline gene differ at one end; a read error may be behind it. The J gene is TRBJ2-1, the V gene TRBV3-1; 11 bases map to TRBD1. This CDR3 is 15 amino acids long. Germline CDR1 LGHDT, CDR2 YNNKEL (reference sequence). The CDR3 is CASSQGTGGHNEQFF. The DNA of the CDR3 is TGTGCCAGCAGCCAGGGGACAGGGGGTCACAATGAACAGTTCTTC.

About this clonotype: A much more abundant neighbour one base away suggests this may be a read error. V gene TRBV6-5 combines with J gene TRBJ2-3; D gene uncertain. The germline gives CDR1 MNHEY, CDR2 SVGAGI. This CDR3 is built from 15 residues. CDR3 region: CASSYSGHPTDRQYF. DNA of the CDR3: TGTGCCAGCAGTTACTCAGGGCACCCCACAGATAGGCAGTATTTT.

The chain employs TRBV6-1 and TRBJ2-5; 7 positions agree with TRBD2. The germline gives CDR1 MNHNS, CDR2 SASEGT. The CDR3 has 16 residues. V was clipped by 4 bases and J by 4 bases; unmatched bases: 12. CDR3 sequence reads: CASSVAGRRIRETQYF. The CDR3 bases are TGTGCCAGCAGTGTTGCCGGGAGGAGAATTCGAGAGACCCAGTACTTC.

Many counts were recorded for this clonotype. The gene calls are TRBV20-1 and TRBJ2-1; 8 positions agree with TRBD2. The CDR3 consists of 15 residues. With 6 bases clipped from V and 5 bases from J, the junction kept 12 bases outside the gene matches. Germline values: CDR1 DFQATT, CDR2 SNEGSKA (reference sequence). The CDR3 DNA is TGCAGTGCGCCCGGCGGGCGGGGGGTTAACAATGAGCAGTTCTTC. Amino acids: CSAPGGRGVNNEQFF.

In its sample, this clonotype was seen a few times. V usage is TRBV9 and J usage is TRBJ2-1, with D perhaps matching TRBD2 (5 bases). Near its end, the DNA agrees better with TRBJ2-7, so the J call may be wrong. Germline-derived CDR1 and CDR2 are SGDLS and YYNGEE. The CDR3 sequence is 16 residues long. Here the CDR3 DNA reads TGTGCCAGCAGCGCTCCTCGGGGTCGCTCCTACAATGAGCAGTACTTC. It specifies CASSAPRGRSYNEQYF.

This clonotype was detected ten times or more. The CDR3: CASSFKRGTNYGYTF. As DNA, the CDR3 is TGTGCCAGCAGCTTTAAGCGGGGGACTAACTATGGCTACACCTTC. The chain couples TRBV7-8 to TRBJ1-2; maybe TRBD1 (5 bases). The CDR3 spans 15 residues. Germline V gene sequence: CDR1 SGHVS, CDR2 FQNEAQ. V lost 3 bases to trimming and J lost 0 bases, with 11 bases between them.

This chain links TRBV7-2 with TRBJ2-1; D gene unclear. The V end was cut by 5 bases, the J end by 5 bases, with 13 bases between. The CDR3 has 14 residues. Germline V lookup: CDR1 SGHTA, CDR2 FQGNSA. The CDR3 is CASSPGVAHNEQFF. CDR3 nucleotide sequence: TGTGCCAGCAGCCCTGGAGTAGCCCACAATGAGCAGTTCTTC.

Concerning this clonotype itself: The CDR3 does not close with the conserved phenylalanine or tryptophan, likely indicating a read error. It is unclear where the CDR3 begins or ends on the DNA, so no DNA is shown, and the CDR3 is as TCRdb lists it. The genes are TRBV6-1 and TRBJ2-6; the DNA was not used to check the table's D call, TRBD2. Counting both end residues, the CDR3 totals 18 amino acids. Germline CDR1 is MNHNS and CDR2 is SASEGT. The CDR3 loop reads CASSEELGWGTGANVRTC.

For this clonotype: A much larger clone is a single base away; this may be a read error. The chain recombines TRBV29-1 with TRBJ2-5; 7 bases line up with TRBD1. This CDR3 spans 12 amino acids. V dropped 5 bases and J dropped 5; count of bases not matched to a gene: 5. Germline V gene sequence: CDR1 SQVTM, CDR2 ANQGSEA. This chain's CDR3 is CSVNRDSETQYF. CDR3 sequence (DNA): TGCAGCGTTAACCGGGACAGTGAGACCCAGTACTTC.

This clonotype was picked up a small number of times. The rearrangement links TRBV28 to TRBJ1-2; D call uncertain. The ends were cut back, 11 bases at V and 0 bases at J, with 13 bases in the middle. Germline CDR1 and CDR2: MDHEN and SYDVKM. The CDR3 extends over 13 amino acids. The CDR3 loop reads CASHPGANYGYTF. DNA for the CDR3: TGTGCCTCCCACCCCGGGGCTAACTATGGCTACACCTTC.

The chain employs TRBV5-5 and TRBJ1-5, with D possibly TRBD1 on 6 matching bases. Per the germline V gene, CDR1 is SGHKS and CDR2 is YYEKEE (reference sequence). The V end lost 4 bases, the J end lost 6 bases, and 17 bases lay between the germline ends. The CDR3 runs 15 residues. Here the CDR3 DNA reads TGTGCCAGCAGCCAAGAAGCGGGGGGCTTTCAGCCCCAGCATTTT. Translation: CASSQEAGGFQPQHF.

The V gene is TRBV7-6, the J gene TRBJ1-2, with 7 bases fitting TRBD1. The CDR3 is 14 residues long. Germline CDR1 reads SGHVS; CDR2 reads FNYEAQ. The V segment lost 5 bases and the J segment 6 bases; nucleotides outside the gene matches: 9. DNA for the CDR3: TGTGCCAGCAGCCGGCCAGGGGGGCGAAATGGCTACACCTTC. Protein: CASSRPGGRNGYTF.

This clonotype occurred many times. CDR3: CASSQEQGWGGLYNEQFF. CDR3 bases: TGTGCCAGCAGCCAAGAACAGGGCTGGGGGGGCCTTTACAATGAGCAGTTCTTC. The chain links TRBV5-6 to TRBJ2-1; D possibly corresponds to TRBD2 (7 bases). CDR1 is SGHDT, CDR2 YYEEEE, per germline. The CDR3 is 18 amino acids. Trimming removed 4 bases from V and 4 bases from J, with 24 bases in between.

This clonotype was seen more than once but under ten times. The genes are TRBV30 and TRBJ2-2; 7 nucleotides line up with TRBD1. Germline CDR1 and CDR2: GTSNPN and SVGIG (reference sequence). There are 14 residues in the CDR3. V dropped 1 base and J dropped 7; count of bases not matched to a gene: 6. CDR3 in DNA: TGTGCCTGGAGTGGACAGGGACCGGGCGGGGAGCTGTTTTTT. Its translation is CAWSGQGPGGELFF.

This clonotype was counted only a few times. This may come from a read error, since a much larger clone is one base off. The chain employs TRBV6-5 and TRBJ2-6; D is possibly TRBD1 or TRBD2 (6 bases each). CDR3 size: 16 residues. Germline values: CDR1 MNHEY, CDR2 SVGAGI. The CDR3 DNA reads TGTGCCAGCAGTTGGGGAGGACAGTCTGGGGCCAACGTCCGGACTTTC. Translation: CASSWGGQSGANVRTF.

This clonotype was seen a handful of times. A much larger clone sits a single nucleotide away, making a read error possible. This rearrangement joins TRBV24-1 to TRBJ2-1; D tentatively fits TRBD1 or TRBD2 (6 bases each). Trimming removed 5 bases from V and 7 bases from J, with 17 bases in between. The CDR3 is made up of 15 amino acids. The germline V gene has CDR1 KGHDR and CDR2 SFDVKD. The CDR3 DNA follows: TGTGCCACCAGTGGGGGGGCCGAACTGGAGAATGAGCAGTTCTTC. Protein: CATSGGAELENEQFF.

The table lists this clonotype with many counts. Possible read error: a much larger clone is one base away. This chain links TRBV20-1 with TRBJ2-1, with TRBD2 identical over 12 bases. Germline lookup yields CDR1 DFQATT and CDR2 SNEGSKA (reference sequence). The length of the CDR3 is 17 residues. With V trimmed by 5 bases and J by 1 base, 9 bases remained unmatched. The CDR3, as DNA: TGCAGTGCTCACGGACTAGCGGGGAGGAGTTCCTACAATGAGCAGTTCTTC. It codes for CSAHGLAGRSSYNEQFF.

This clonotype was picked up one time. This may stem from a read error, because a much larger clone lies one nucleotide away. V usage is TRBV28 and J usage is TRBJ2-7; 7 bases are a match to TRBD1. Germline trimming cut 7 bases from V and 7 bases from J; bases unmatched to any gene: 10. In germline, CDR1 is MDHEN, CDR2 SYDVKM. This CDR3 comprises 13 residues. The CDR3 coding sequence is TGTGCCAGCAACACGAGACAGGGAAGTGAGCAGTACTTC. Translating it yields CASNTRQGSEQYF.